This T cell receptor beta chain was sequenced in a study of shared clonotypes between healthy human individuals. The naive CD8 subset, CD45RO-negative cells positively selected for CCR7, excluded terminally differentiated effector memory CD45RA+ cells. In the original workflow: Filtering differed for immunoSEQ, which gave only junction sequences without quality scores. Profiled with immunoSEQ multiplex PCR; TCRdb holds only in-frame clones, not every one. V, J and clone size are those of that table, while D and trimming were read from the DNA. The table shows over 2,000,000 clones, with roughly 95% occurring only once. Whole-study findings and limits: Non-shared clonotypes had lower generation probabilities than those shared by all four donors.

After removal of 0 bases from V and 6 bases from J, the junction contained 4 bases not matched to a gene. Germline CDR1 is KGHSH and CDR2 is LQKENI. CDR3 size: 17 residues. On this clone itself: Its antigen is as yet unknown. Distinct nucleotide sequences in the sample also encode this CDR3.

The V gene is TRBV18, the J gene TRBJ2-1; 14 bases line up with TRBD2. The specimen sequenced was naive CD8+ T cells from PBMCs. The receptor's source is a young man in good health. Some clones in this sample may be carry-over from other donors' samples. CDR3 in amino acids: CASSPPGLAGVGNEQFF. The CDR3 DNA is TGTGCCAGCTCACCACCGGGACTAGCGGGAGTGGGCAATGAGCAGTTCTTC. The full variable domain, with the rest looked up from reference TRBV18 and TRBJ2-1, is NAGVMQNPRHLVRRRGQEARLRCSPMKGHSHVYWYRQLPEEGLKFMVYLQKENIIDESGMPKERFSAEFPKEGPSILRIQQVVRGDSAAYFCASSPPGLAGVGNEQFFGPGTRLTVL.